This T cell receptor beta chain was found in a study of graft-versus-host responses after intestinal transplantation. This CDR3 is built from 16 residues. V was clipped by 7 bases and J by 0 bases; unmatched bases: 4. Germline V gene lookup returns CDR1 SNHLY and CDR2 FYNNEI. Here immunoSEQ multiplex PCR was the method, and the copy in TCRdb shows in-frame clones only, minus some. The sample holds 21,000 or so clones; around 92% are singletons and the top ten take over 40%. Here the sequenced sample was PBMCs, taken about 250 days after intestinal transplant. This clonotype was obtained from a human patient who received an intestinal transplant, so some T cells may come from the graft donor. The gene calls are TRBV2 and TRBJ2-7; 15 bases agree with TRBD2. The DNA of the CDR3 is TGTGCCAGCATCGGACTAGCGGGAGGGTACTCCTACGAGCAGTACTTC. Protein sequence: CASIGLAGGYSYEQYF.